The clone carrying this T cell receptor beta chain was seen at least ten times. The antigen is unknown. The junction shows a germline mismatch at one end, possibly a read error. Sample barcodes and UMIs were carried by the TCR alpha and TCR beta cDNA libraries that 5'RACE generated with constant-segment primers. Each CDR3 protein gets one entry after TCRdb re-called the 5' RACE reads with MiXCR. The sample gives 250,000 to 400,000 distinct CDR3 sequences, 13% to 15% of which show up once; 20% to 25% is in the top ten. The data derive from a study of T-cell memory formation after mild COVID-19. Overall study: Largely, TCR clusters stayed within a single donor. Points from the study as a whole: Clones shrinking from day 15 to 85 showed even CD4/CD8 mixes; later expanders tilted CD4+. Clones which contracted sat mainly in CM and EM if CD4+, and in EMRA if CD8+.

This CDR3 is built from 12 residues. Germline V lookup: CDR1 LGHDT, CDR2 YNNKEL (reference sequence). This rearrangement joins TRBV3-1 to TRBJ1-6; D is perhaps TRBD1 (5 bases). This receptor was identified in a man aged 18 to 30 who had mild COVID-19 (a few samples of this study predate the infection). Cell type and time point are not known. Source material: PBMCs or a T cell subset sorted from them (not recorded which). The CDR3: CASSFTQRDLNF. CDR3 nucleotide sequence: TGTGCCAGCAGCTTCACGCAGCGGGACCTAAACTTT.